The clone carrying this TCR beta chain is a singleton in its sample. Antigen: not known. These data are taken from a study of cytomegalovirus exposure and HLA in healthy donors. The study ran its PCR with 60 Vbeta and 13 Jbeta primers. Sequencing was performed with immunoSEQ multiplex PCR; in TCRdb, only in-frame clones are kept and a portion is missing. The sample has approximately 290,000 clones, around 80% seen once. Study observations and caveats: A missense DCLRE1C variant was associated with V- and J-gene trimming of TCR beta chains in a later analysis, and an independent cohort replicated the association. Later analysis identified about 18,000 TCR beta sequences associated with HLA alleles, using a false discovery rate threshold of 0.05.

The sequence derives from a girl aged 2 to 9 in good health and CMV-seronegative. Input material: PBMCs.

CDR3 amino acids: CASSPVQVNTEAFF. The CDR3 bases are TGTGCCAGCAGCCCAGTACAGGTTAACACTGAAGCTTTCTTT. The rearrangement joins TRBV5-4 to TRBJ1-1; D is possibly TRBD1 (5 bases). Trimming cost V 4 bases and J 2 bases, with 12 bases left between them. The CDR3 has 14 amino acids. Germline-derived CDR1 and CDR2 are SGHNT and YYREEE (reference sequence).